Listed below are T cell receptor beta chains from one sample, sequenced in a study of breast tumors, draining lymph nodes, adjacent tissues. TCRdb reprocessed the multiplex PCR reads via MiXCR and lists one record per CDR3 protein. Of approximately 100,000 distinct CDR3 sequences in the sample, roughly 20% were seen once. Material for sequencing was axillary lymph node tissue. These receptors were taken from a female donor with breast cancer. Some clones in this sample may be carry-over from other donors' samples. CDR3s include the opening cysteine and the closing phenylalanine or tryptophan. The D gene is left open where the match is weak. Expanded clones get a size class; other rows say once, few or many, or leave the size out.

clone_size d_call j_call v_call cdr3_nt cdr3_aa
many - TRBJ2-5 TRBV10-3 TGTGCCATCAGTGATCCAGCGGAAGAGACCCAGTACTTC CAISDPAEETQYF
many TRBD1 TRBJ2-3 TRBV12-3/TRBV12-4 TGTGCCAGCAGAGGACGACAGGGATCGCAGTATTTT CASRGRQGSQYF
many TRBD2 TRBJ2-3 TRBV12-3/TRBV12-4 TGTGCCAGCAGCATACTAGCGGGTGCGACAGATACGCAGTATTTT CASSILAGATDTQYF
many - TRBJ2-1 TRBV7-7 TGTGCCAGCAGCTTAGGCGGCTTGGATGAGCAGTTCTTC CASSLGGLDEQFF
many TRBD1 TRBJ2-7 TRBV7-9 TGTGCCAGCAGCCCGGACAGGGTCTACGAGCAGTACTTC CASSPDRVYEQYF
- - TRBJ1-2 TRBV3-1 TGTGCCAGCAGCCCTCAGCCCCGGGGCGCCTTAATGGGCTACACCTTC CASSPQPRGALMGYTF
many - TRBJ2-7 TRBV9 TGTGCCAGCAGCCAAACCGGGACACTGAGCGAGCAGTACTTC CASSQTGTLSEQYF
many - TRBJ2-3 TRBV2 TGTGCCAGCGCGGGTATGGGCACAGATACGCAGTATTTT CASAGMGTDTQYF
many - TRBJ1-2 TRBV5-1 TGCGCCAGCAGTACGGACAGCTCCTATGGCTACACCTTC CASSTDSSYGYTF
many TRBD1 TRBJ2-7 TRBV28 TGTGCCAGCAGTCTCCAGGGGGTACAGTCCTACGAGCAGTACTTC CASSLQGVQSYEQYF
many - TRBJ2-3 TRBV29-1 TGCAGCGTTCTGCCAGGGGCTAAAAATACGCAGTATTTT CSVLPGAKNTQYF
many - TRBJ1-6 TRBV2 TGTGCCAGCAGACCGCCTGACAGTGATAATTCACCCCTCCACTTT CASRPPDSDNSPLHF
many - TRBJ1-2 TRBV12-3/TRBV12-4 TGTGCCAGCAGCCGATTGAACGGGGAAGGCTACACCTTC CASSRLNGEGYTF
- - TRBJ2-1 TRBV19 TGTGCCAGTAGTATGGTAGCGTTTTACAATGAGCAGTTCTTC CASSMVAFYNEQFF
once - TRBJ2-1 TRBV19 TGTGCCAGTAGCGGGGACTACAATGAGCAGTTCTTC CASSGDYNEQFF
many TRBD2 TRBJ2-5 TRBV5-6 TGTGCCAGCAGCTTACTACTAGCGGGGGTCCAAGAGACCCAGTACTTC CASSLLLAGVQETQYF
many TRBD1 TRBJ1-2 TRBV6-2/TRBV6-3 TGTGCCAGCCGGGACAGGTATGGCTACACCTTC CASRDRYGYTF
many - TRBJ2-7 TRBV7-9 TGTGCCAGCAGCCACGGCTACGAGCAGTACTTC CASSHGYEQYF
many - TRBJ2-1 TRBV11-2 TGTGCCAGCAGCCCCCCGGGCCGAATACCGTTCTTC CASSPPGRIPFF
- - TRBJ1-2 TRBV12-3/TRBV12-4 TGTGCCAGCAGTTCCGGTGGGGGCTGTGGCTACACCTTC CASSSGGGCGYTF
many TRBD2 TRBJ2-1 TRBV20-1 TGCAGTGCTAGAGACGGGCGGGGGGGCCACTACAATGAGCAGTTCTTC CSARDGRGGHYNEQFF
many TRBD2 TRBJ2-3 TRBV20-1 TGCAGTGCTAGAGGCGGGGGGGCAGATACGCAGTATTTT CSARGGGADTQYF
- - TRBJ2-7 TRBV12-3/TRBV12-4 TGTGCCAGCAGTTTAAAGGGCGCGGGTCACGAGCAGTACTTC CASSLKGAGHEQYF
many - TRBJ2-3 TRBV20-1 TGCAGTGCTGGAATGTGGGACATAAGCACAGATACGCAGTATTTT CSAGMWDISTDTQYF
once - TRBJ2-5 TRBV6-1 TGTGCCAGCACCCTCATCGGGCAAAGGGGAGAGACCCGGCACTTC CASTLIGQRGETRHF
- - TRBJ1-6 TRBV25-1 TGTGCCGGCAGCTCGGCGACCTATAATTCACCCCTCCACTTT CAGSSATYNSPLHF
many TRBD1 TRBJ1-4 TRBV7-9 TGTGCCAGCAGCCCGGACAGGGGCAATGAAAAACTGTTTTTT CASSPDRGNEKLFF
many TRBD1 TRBJ1-6 TRBV6-1 TGTGCCAGCAGCGGACAGGGGATGGAATCACCCCTCCACTTT CASSGQGMESPLHF
many TRBD2 TRBJ2-3 TRBV27 TGTGCCAGCAGTCAAACTAGCGGCACTAGAGATACGCAGTATTTT CASSQTSGTRDTQYF
many - TRBJ2-7 TRBV2 TGTGCCAGCAGTGACCTGGGCCCCTACGAGCAGTACTTC CASSDLGPYEQYF
many - TRBJ2-7 TRBV6-1 TGTGCCAGCAGTGAACAGGGGGGCGAGCAGTACTTC CASSEQGGEQYF
few - TRBJ2-1 TRBV27 TGTGCCAGCAGTGTCTCTAGCGCTATCTCCTACAATGAGCAGTTCTTC CASSVSSAISYNEQFF
many TRBD1 TRBJ2-3 TRBV20-1 TGCAGTGCTAGAGGACAGGGGGAAAGGACGCAGTATTTT CSARGQGERTQYF
many - TRBJ1-2 TRBV27 TGTGCCAGCAGCGATTCAGCAAGCTATGGCTACACCTTC CASSDSASYGYTF
- - TRBJ2-2 TRBV19 TGTGCCAGTAGTATAGTCTCCCTGGGGTGGCCCGGGGAGCTGTTTTTT CASSIVSLGWPGELFF
many TRBD1 TRBJ1-2 TRBV13 TGTGCCAGCAGCCTAAGGACAGGGGGGGTGTTGGGCTACACCTTC CASSLRTGGVLGYTF
many TRBD1 TRBJ2-7 TRBV10-3 TGTGCCATCAGTGAGCCCGACAGGGAAGCCTCCTACGAGCAGTACTTC CAISEPDREASYEQYF
medium-sized - TRBJ1-2 TRBV24-1 TGTGCCACCAGTGGCCACGAAGGTGACGGCTACACCTTC CATSGHEGDGYTF
once - TRBJ1-6 TRBV20-1 TGCAGTGCTAGTGGTACCGCCCGGAATTCACCCCTCCACTTT CSASGTARNSPLHF
few - TRBJ2-2 TRBV11-2 TGTGCCAGCAGGTCCCCCGGGACACGGGGGGGGGAGCTGTTTTTT CASRSPGTRGGELFF
many TRBD1 TRBJ2-3 TRBV7-3 TGTGCCAGCAGCAGGACAGGGAGCACAGATACGCAGTATTTT CASSRTGSTDTQYF
many TRBD2 TRBJ2-1 TRBV19 TGTGCCAGTAAGTTCGGGACTAGCGGGAATGAGCAGTTCTTC CASKFGTSGNEQFF
many TRBD1 TRBJ1-2 TRBV6-1 TGTGCCAGCACCGATCCGACAGGGGAGCTCTATGGCTACACCTTC CASTDPTGELYGYTF
few TRBD2 TRBJ2-2 TRBV6-1 TGTGCCAGCAGAGCCCGAGTAGCGGGGGGCGTGAACACCGGGGAGCTGTTTTTT CASRARVAGGVNTGELFF
many - TRBJ2-7 TRBV5-1 TGCGCCAGCAGCTTGTTGGCAGGAAGCTCCTACGAGCAGTACTTC CASSLLAGSSYEQYF
many - TRBJ2-1 TRBV28 TGTGCCAGCAGCCTCTGGTCGTACAATGAGCAGTTCTTC CASSLWSYNEQFF
few - TRBJ2-4 TRBV6-1 TGTGCCAGCAGTGAAGCGCGGACGAGCCCCGCGAACATTCAGTACTTC CASSEARTSPANIQYF
many TRBD1 TRBJ1-4 TRBV20-1 TGCAGTGCTAGTGGCGGGACAGGACTCGAAAAACTGTTTTTT CSASGGTGLEKLFF
few - TRBJ1-2 TRBV14 TGTGCCAGCAGCTCACAGGGACCCTACTATGGCTACACCTTC CASSSQGPYYGYTF
few - TRBJ2-1 TRBV6-2/TRBV6-3 TGTGCCAGCAGTTACGATTACAATGAGCAGTTCTTC CASSYDYNEQFF
many TRBD1 TRBJ2-7 TRBV6-5 TGTGCCAGCCCTCCCGGGGACAGGTCCTACGAGCAGTACTTC CASPPGDRSYEQYF
few - TRBJ2-3 TRBV19 TGTGCCAGTAGTATTGAGAGCGGGACAGGTCTGACTAGCGGATTCACAGATACGCAGTATTTT CASSIESGTGLTSGFTDTQYF
many - TRBJ2-7 TRBV7-9 TGTGCCAGCAGTTACCGGACAGACTCCTACGAGCAGTACTTC CASSYRTDSYEQYF